This TCR beta chain originates from a study of CD8 T cells in Susac syndrome. Random hexamers were used to reverse transcribe 0.5 to 1 ug of RNA. TCRdb re-derived calls from the immunoSEQ multiplex PCR reads in MiXCR, one entry per CDR3 protein. The sample contains about 160,000 distinct CDR3 sequences, about 91% of which appear only once. TCR beta sequences were obtained from blood CD8+ and CD4+ T cells. Controls were drawn from healthy donors and were matched for age and sex. It was negative isolation that provided the CD8+ and CD4+ T cells, whereas TEMRA cells were enriched by FACS. Germline-derived CDR1 and CDR2 are SGHTA and FQGNSA. The V gene lost 5 bases and the J gene lost 7 bases, with 16 bases spanning the gap. The CDR3 loop spans 14 amino acids.

The chain links TRBV7-2 to TRBJ2-3; D may correspond to TRBD1 or TRBD2 (6 bases each). Material for sequencing was CD4+ T cells from PBMCs. The origin of this receptor is a human donor in good health. CDR3 protein: CASSALGGRNTQYF. CDR3 nucleotides: TGTGCCAGCAGCGCCCTAGGGGGGCGGAATACGCAGTATTTT.